This TCR beta chain was observed in a study of T cell repertoires in cytomegalovirus infection. The overall study: Matching HLA type and CMV infection were both indicated by public TCR beta signatures.

TCRdb re-called the reads through MiXCR, storing one row per CDR3 protein. The data hold more than 150,000 distinct CDR3 sequences, with approximately 20% observed a single time. Germline CDR1 SGHTA, CDR2 FQGTGA. V was pared by 2 bases and J by 2 bases, with 13 bases between. The CDR3 has 15 residues. This clonotype showed up just a few times. This rearrangement joins TRBV7-3 to TRBJ2-7; D is ambiguous. Source material: PBMCs. The clonotype comes from a human donor in good health (CMV status not recorded). Some clones in this sample may be carry-over from other donors' samples. CDR3 DNA sequence: TGTGCCAGCAGCTTACTCCCAGGACCAACCTACGAGCAGTACTTC. Amino acids: CASSLLPGPTYEQYF.